The T cell receptor (beta chain) described here comes from a study of blood T cells in healthy people across ages (dated by TCRdb to between 2015 and 2016). About the full investigation: In model experiments, template switching captured roughly one uniquely barcoded TCR beta cDNA molecule for every two T cells. Using the same blood draw, the study looked at two additional independent replicas of 1 million unique cDNA reads for two donors, one aged 18 to 29 and the other aged 80 or older. To avoid experimental bias, donors of different ages were spread randomly across the sequencing lanes. The study measured age-related changes in TCR beta repertoire diversity using deep sequencing normalized with unique cDNA molecular identifiers. Donors were grouped into four age groups: young (average approximately 15 years), middle-aged (39), aged (approximately 67) and long-lived (roughly 80). Study-wide conclusions, independent of this receptor: Donor CMV infection status was unknown, potentially confounding age-related changes in expanded clonotypes. Compared with the aged group, the long-lived group had more naive CD4+ T cells, fewer expanded clones and increased TCR diversity, a pattern suggesting age selection. Total diversity estimates from one million sequenced T cells were considered lower bounds and underestimates. As age increased, observed TCR beta diversity per million T cells dropped in a roughly linear way, and a significant reduction was already evident by age 40. Observed TCR beta diversity correlated strongly with the percentage of naive T cells measured by flow cytometry. Conclusive comparison of naive and antigen-experienced compartments was prevented by the profiling of bulk unsorted PBMCs.

Note on this clonotype: The target of this receptor is not known. At one end, the junction sequence differs from germline, possibly due to a read error.

The library was produced with 5' RACE. The data were produced on an Illumina HiSeq 2500. A second PCR of about 7 to 12 cycles was run with a J-beta primer mix and a sample-barcoded 5' primer. Each TCR beta cDNA molecule received a unique molecular identifier from a template-switch 5' adaptor carrying 12 random nucleotides. At least 2.5 million CDR3-containing paired-end reads were obtained from each sample. All of the RNA was converted into first-strand cDNA using the Mint cDNA synthesis kit, with a TRBC-specific oligonucleotide serving as the primer. After uracil-DNA glycosylase treatment, a first 18-cycle PCR used universal primers M1SS and BC2_uni_R on all cDNA. Regarding the original processing steps: For normalization, 1 million high-quality reads, each with a distinct molecular identifier, were randomly selected from each sample. Instead of being binned into consensus sequences, reads that shared molecular identifiers were thrown out. CDR3 identification, clonotype clustering and error correction used MiTCR with a Q25 quality threshold and the strictest error-elimination algorithm. Lower-bound total TCR beta diversity was estimated with a nonparametric unseen species model using Euler transformation. The raw public reads went through TCRdb reprocessing: fastp at Q25, MiXCR clone calling, in-frame beta chains kept. Duplicate CDR3 protein sequences are folded into a single record with the most common DNA and genes. The authors' filters were not applied to this entry. The sample table holds roughly 650,000 distinct CDR3 sequences, of which 32% were seen once. The leading ten clones occupy 15% of the sample.

From its cysteine to its phenylalanine, the CDR3 spans 15 amino acids. Solely the CDR3 DNA is kept, with 45 bases framed from the first base. Donors were 39 systemically healthy Caucasian individuals from Russia aged roughly 6 to 100 years. Approximately 9 milliliters of peripheral blood were collected from each donor into EDTA-treated Vacutainer tubes. Ficoll-Paque density-gradient centrifugation was used to isolate PBMCs, with at least 7 million per sample. Total RNA was extracted from PBMCs with Trizol reagent, with at least 6 micrograms obtained per sample. The percentages of naive CD45RAhigh/CD27high T cells were determined by flow cytometry on a PBMC aliquot from every donor.

Sequencing input: blood. The sequence came from an elderly woman in good health. Donor details come from another sample of the same person, matched by shared clones. The sequence joins TRBV12-3 or TRBV12-4 to TRBJ2-3; 7 central nucleotides agree with TRBD2. The CDR3 amino acid sequence is: CASSLACGGADTQYF. In nucleotides, the sequence is TGTGCCAGCAGTTTAGCATGCGGGGGAGCAGATACGCAATATTTT.